A selection of T cell receptor beta chains follows, all from one sample in a study of T cells in Graves' hyperthyroidism and ophthalmopathy. One entry per CDR3 protein, called by TCRdb with MiXCR from the multiplex PCR reads. Among some 200,000 distinct CDR3 sequences listed, about 15% were seen once. Sequenced sample: blood. The origin of the receptors is a man aged 45-60 years with Graves' hyperthyroidism. Both conserved end residues are part of each CDR3. A D gene is named only where the DNA matches it firmly. Only part of the rows carry a size: once, few, many, or a class if the clone is expanded.

V gene	D gene	clone size	CDR3 length	J gene	CDR3 DNA	CDR3 protein
TRBV5-1	NA	many	14	TRBJ1-4	TGCGCCAGCAGTTCCGGGTCGTCTAATGAAAAACTGTTTTTT	CASSSGSSNEKLFF
TRBV7-2	TRBD1	NA	15	TRBJ1-6	TGTGCCAGCAGCTTAGGAGGGGGCTTGCGTTCACCCCTCCACTTT	CASSLGGGLRSPLHF
TRBV7-9	NA	few	16	TRBJ2-4	TGTGCCAGCAGCTTAATGAGTGGACAGTCCAAAAACATTCAGTACTTC	CASSLMSGQSKNIQYF
TRBV5-1	TRBD1	many	15	TRBJ1-2	TGCGCCAGCAGCACTGCGCCCGGACAGGGTTATGGCTACACCTTC	CASSTAPGQGYGYTF
TRBV27	NA	NA	14	TRBJ2-7	TGTGCCAGCAGCCCGGCGGGGGACATTAACGAGCAGTACTTC	CASSPAGDINEQYF
TRBV2	NA	few	18	TRBJ2-5	TGTGCCAGCAGTGAAGTGGGGCCGGGGGCAGTATACCAAGAGACCCAGTACTTC	CASSEVGPGAVYQETQYF
TRBV7-3	NA	many	13	TRBJ2-5	TGTGCCAGCAGCTCCACGGCAGGGGAGACCCAGTACTTC	CASSSTAGETQYF
TRBV3-1	NA	many	14	TRBJ1-2	TGTGCCAGCAGCCCAGGGACGGACCACTATGGCTACACCTTC	CASSPGTDHYGYTF
TRBV5-1	NA	many	15	TRBJ2-1	TGCGCCAGCAGCCGAGACTCTGACTCCTACAATGAGCAGTTCTTC	CASSRDSDSYNEQFF
TRBV2	NA	many	13	TRBJ2-3	TGTGCCAGCAGTGAATTCCACACAGATACGCAGTATTTT	CASSEFHTDTQYF
TRBV20-1	TRBD1	many	15	TRBJ2-7	TGCAGTGCTACAGCCTCGGACAGGGTGACCTACGAGCAGTACTTC	CSATASDRVTYEQYF
TRBV2	NA	many	14	TRBJ2-1	TGTGCCAGCAGTGAACGGTTCTCCTACAATGAGCAGTTCTTC	CASSERFSYNEQFF
TRBV7-2	NA	many	15	TRBJ1-1	TGTGCCAGCAGCTTGGATGGCAATCGGGGCACTGAAGCTTTCTTT	CASSLDGNRGTEAFF
TRBV10-2	TRBD1	NA	18	TRBJ2-7	TGCGCCAGCAGAGGCTGGGGACAGGGGGACCTCGGCTCCTACGAGCAGTACTTC	CASRGWGQGDLGSYEQYF
TRBV11-2	TRBD1	many	17	TRBJ1-5	TGTGCCAGCAGCTTAGGGACAGGGGCGTGGGGCAATCAGCCCCAGCATTTT	CASSLGTGAWGNQPQHF
TRBV7-2	NA	NA	13	TRBJ2-1	TGTGCCAGCAGCTTCGCCATATACAATGAGCAGTTCTTC	CASSFAIYNEQFF
TRBV3-1	TRBD1	few	14	TRBJ1-3	TGTGCCAGCAGCCCGACAGGGATGGGAAACACCATATATTTT	CASSPTGMGNTIYF
TRBV24-1	NA	few	13	TRBJ2-3	TGTGCCACCAGTGACGAAGCCACAGATACGCAGTATTTT	CATSDEATDTQYF
TRBV7-9	NA	many	16	TRBJ1-1	TGTGCCAGCAGCTCCCGACGAGTTCGGAAGAACACTGAAGCTTTCTTT	CASSSRRVRKNTEAFF
TRBV2	NA	NA	14	TRBJ1-4	TGTGCCAGCAGTGGACGGGAAGACAATGAAAAACTGTTTTTT	CASSGREDNEKLFF
TRBV20-1	NA	many	15	TRBJ2-3	TGCAGTGCTAGAGATCTGAGCGGCGACACAGATACGCAGTATTTT	CSARDLSGDTDTQYF